Listed below are T cell receptor beta chains from one sample, sequenced in a study of siplizumab effects on memory and regulatory T cells. Profiled with immunoSEQ multiplex PCR; TCRdb holds only in-frame clones, not every one. Of some 110,000 clones listed, roughly 92% are singletons. The sequenced sample consisted of Tregs sorted from blood. The receptor set was obtained from a human donor in good health. Both conserved end residues are part of each CDR3. Each record gives: D gene, V gene, clone size, J gene, CDR3 protein, CDR3 DNA. A D gene is named only where the DNA matches it firmly. Rows may omit the clone size; those that give it use once, few, many or a size class.

NA	TRBV6-1	NA	TRBJ1-1	CASRELLTRNTEAFF	TGTGCCAGCAGGGAATTATTAACGAGGAACACTGAAGCTTTCTTT
NA	TRBV5-4	NA	TRBJ1-1	CASSDWARNEAFF	TGTGCCAGCAGCGACTGGGCACGGAATGAAGCTTTCTTT
NA	TRBV29-1	NA	TRBJ1-1	CSGTDGGRTEAFF	TGCAGCGGGACTGACGGAGGCAGGACTGAAGCTTTCTTT
NA	TRBV11-1	NA	TRBJ1-1	CASSSGGWTEAFF	TGTGCCAGCAGCTCTGGGGGCTGGACTGAAGCTTTCTTT
NA	TRBV29-1	NA	TRBJ2-1	CSVYLTFAGEQFF	TGCAGCGTTTACCTGACGTTCGCGGGAGAGCAGTTCTTC
NA	TRBV4-2	NA	TRBJ1-6	CASSQDWAGGYSPLHF	TGTGCCAGCAGCCAAGACTGGGCGGGGGGATATTCACCCCTCCACTTT
NA	TRBV5-4	NA	TRBJ2-7	CASSQSTGRGYEQYF	TGTGCCAGCAGCCAAAGTACAGGGAGAGGCTACGAGCAGTACTTC
NA	TRBV2	NA	TRBJ2-1	CASSTWLYNEQFF	TGTGCCAGCAGCACCTGGCTTTACAATGAGCAGTTCTTC
NA	TRBV20-1	NA	TRBJ2-3	CSAREGITQYF	TGCAGTGCTAGAGAGGGCATTACGCAGTATTTT
TRBD1	TRBV5-1	NA	TRBJ1-2	CASRQTPGTGYWGYTF	TGCGCCAGCAGACAAACCCCCGGGACAGGGTATTGGGGCTACACCTTC
NA	TRBV14	NA	TRBJ1-6	CASSQDPGYSPLHF	TGTGCCAGCAGCCAAGACCCAGGGTATTCACCCCTCCACTTT
TRBD1	TRBV10-3	NA	TRBJ2-2	CAISAGQGALFF	TGTGCCATCAGCGCGGGACAGGGTGCGCTGTTTTTT
TRBD1	TRBV6-1	NA	TRBJ2-7	CASSEVRGQREQYF	TGTGCCAGCAGTGAAGTAAGGGGGCAACGGGAGCAGTACTTC
NA	TRBV12-5	NA	TRBJ2-2	CASGWVTHMGVTGELFF	TGTGCTAGTGGTTGGGTTACCCACATGGGGGTCACCGGGGAGCTGTTTTTT
NA	TRBV23-1	NA	TRBJ1-4	CASSPLSGTPRDATNEKLFF	TGCGCCAGCAGCCCCCTATCCGGGACACCCAGGGATGCAACTAATGAAAAACTGTTTTTT
TRBD2	TRBV6-4	NA	TRBJ2-1	CASSDSSGGSIPISFF	TGTGCCAGCAGTGACTCCTCCGGGGGGTCGATCCCCATATCGTTCTTC
NA	TRBV6-4	NA	TRBJ1-1	CASSVRRGTEAFF	TGTGCCAGCAGTGTTCGTCGCGGCACTGAAGCTTTCTTT
NA	TRBV5-1	NA	TRBJ1-2	CASSLEWVGDYGYTF	TGCGCCAGCAGCTTGGAGTGGGTGGGCGACTATGGCTACACCTTC
TRBD1	TRBV28	NA	TRBJ1-5	CASSFFRGQGGYSNQPQHF	TGTGCCAGCAGTTTTTTCAGGGGACAGGGAGGGTATAGCAATCAGCCCCAGCATTTT
TRBD1	TRBV19	NA	TRBJ1-4	CASAGQGREKLFF	TGTGCCAGCGCCGGACAGGGACGGGAAAAACTGTTTTTT
TRBD1	TRBV5-1	NA	TRBJ1-6	CASSPGTGVSPLHF	TGCGCCAGCAGCCCCGGGACAGGGGTTTCACCCCTCCACTTT
NA	TRBV7-9	NA	TRBJ1-2	CASSLRGEYGYTF	TGTGCCAGCAGCCTCAGGGGAGAGTATGGCTACACCTTC
TRBD1	TRBV4-1	NA	TRBJ1-4	CASSHPRTGRHEKLFF	TGCGCCAGCAGCCACCCAAGGACAGGGAGGCATGAAAAACTGTTTTTT
TRBD2	TRBV6-1	NA	TRBJ2-7	CASRASGRTYEQYF	TGTGCCAGCAGGGCTAGCGGGAGGACCTACGAGCAGTACTTC
TRBD1	TRBV18	NA	TRBJ1-2	CASSQNTGGHYGYTF	TGTGCCAGCTCACAAAACACAGGGGGGCACTATGGCTACACCTTC
NA	TRBV7-9	few	TRBJ1-6	CASSLHKNSPLHF	TGTGCCAGCAGCTTACACAAAAATTCACCCCTCCACTTT
TRBD2	TRBV14	NA	TRBJ2-2	CASSREPGGLNTGELFF	TGTGCCAGCAGCCGGGAACCGGGGGGTTTAAACACCGGGGAGCTGTTTTTT
NA	TRBV9	NA	TRBJ2-3	CASSVEPGHSTDTQYF	TGTGCCAGCAGCGTAGAACCGGGACATAGCACAGATACGCAGTATTTT
NA	TRBV5-1	once	TRBJ1-4	CASSPAGGASKLFF	TGCGCCAGCAGCCCAGCCGGGGGCGCGTCGAAACTGTTTTTT
NA	TRBV5-1	NA	TRBJ1-3	CASSYQGSGNTIYF	TGCGCCAGCAGCTACCAGGGATCTGGAAACACCATATATTTT
TRBD2	TRBV19	once	TRBJ2-1	CASKGLAGITDEQFF	TGTGCCAGTAAGGGACTAGCGGGAATTACGGATGAGCAGTTCTTC
NA	TRBV6-5	NA	TRBJ2-1	CASSLLGEQFF	TGTGCCAGCAGCCTCTTAGGTGAGCAGTTCTTC
NA	TRBV2	NA	TRBJ1-1	CASRVGTPREGEAFF	TGTGCCAGCAGGGTAGGGACGCCCAGAGAGGGTGAAGCTTTCTTT
NA	TRBV18	NA	TRBJ2-5	CASSPPPRSMYQETQYF	TGTGCCAGCTCACCACCCCCTCGTTCGATGTACCAAGAGACCCAGTACTTC
TRBD1	TRBV5-1	NA	TRBJ2-1	CASSLGTGRSYNEQFF	TGCGCCAGCAGCCTGGGGACAGGGCGCTCCTACAATGAGCAGTTCTTC
NA	TRBV5-6	NA	TRBJ1-2	CASSLGGSSNYGYTF	TGTGCCAGCAGCTTGGGCGGGTCCTCCAACTATGGCTACACCTTC
NA	TRBV28	NA	TRBJ1-2	CASSFLGRRDTYGYTF	TGTGCCAGCAGTTTCCTTGGCCGACGGGATACTTATGGCTACACCTTC
NA	TRBV30	few	TRBJ1-1	CAWRSLQEAFF	TGTGCCTGGAGAAGTCTCCAGGAAGCTTTCTTT
TRBD1	TRBV28	once	TRBJ1-2	CASSTGAPPGYTF	TGTGCCAGCAGTACAGGGGCCCCCCCTGGCTACACCTTC
NA	TRBV5-1	NA	TRBJ1-3	CASSIGTGSSGNTIYF	TGCGCCAGCAGCATAGGGACGGGGAGCTCTGGAAACACCATATATTTT
NA	TRBV30	NA	TRBJ2-7	CALDGYEQYF	TGTGCCCTGGACGGATACGAGCAGTACTTC
NA	TRBV5-6	NA	TRBJ2-7	CASSLVGPGVAEQYF	TGTGCCAGCAGCTTGGTGGGGCCAGGGGTTGCCGAGCAGTACTTC
NA	TRBV6-4	NA	TRBJ1-1	CASSETVTQGQAFF	TGTGCCAGCAGTGAGACCGTAACCCAGGGACAAGCTTTCTTT
TRBD1	TRBV7-9	NA	TRBJ2-7	CASSFGQGVYEQYF	TGTGCCAGCAGCTTCGGACAGGGGGTTTACGAGCAGTACTTC
TRBD2	TRBV6-1	NA	TRBJ2-3	CASSWVAGPTDTQYF	TGTGCCAGCAGTTGGGTAGCGGGCCCCACAGATACGCAGTATTTT
NA	TRBV20-1	NA	TRBJ2-5	CSATQETQYF	TGCAGTGCAACACAAGAGACCCAGTACTTC
NA	TRBV21-1	NA	TRBJ2-5	CASSKVRGDQETQYF	TGTGCCAGCAGCAAAGTAAGAGGGGACCAAGAGACCCAGTACTTC
TRBD1	TRBV5-1	NA	TRBJ2-1	CASSLDRGWGINEQFF	TGCGCCAGCAGCTTGGACAGGGGATGGGGCATCAATGAGCAGTTCTTC
NA	TRBV2	NA	TRBJ1-3	CASSPGTIGSTIYF	TGTGCCAGCAGCCCCGGGACTATTGGGAGCACCATATATTTT